This T cell receptor (beta chain) was documented in a study of Tregs in tolerant kidney transplant recipients. Study-wide results and limits: Expanding Tregs on activated donor B cells appeared to best identify donor-specific TCRbeta clones.

V lost 2 bases and J lost 1, with 11 bases in between. The CDR3 covers 15 residues. The V gene's germline CDR1 is WSHSY and CDR2 SAAADI. Clones were sequenced by immunoSEQ multiplex PCR, and TCRdb holds only the in-frame ones, with some missing. The sample shows 15,000 to 20,000 clones, about two thirds of them seen only once. For this clone: The antigen is not known.

This rearrangement joins TRBV10-2 to TRBJ1-1; D is possibly TRBD1 (5 bases). Source material: Tregs from blood cultured with allogeneic cells. The receptor was isolated from a human donor in good health. The CDR3 protein is CASSEAGLRNTEAFF. Here the CDR3 DNA reads TGCGCCAGCAGTGAGGCAGGGTTGAGGAACACTGAAGCTTTCTTT.